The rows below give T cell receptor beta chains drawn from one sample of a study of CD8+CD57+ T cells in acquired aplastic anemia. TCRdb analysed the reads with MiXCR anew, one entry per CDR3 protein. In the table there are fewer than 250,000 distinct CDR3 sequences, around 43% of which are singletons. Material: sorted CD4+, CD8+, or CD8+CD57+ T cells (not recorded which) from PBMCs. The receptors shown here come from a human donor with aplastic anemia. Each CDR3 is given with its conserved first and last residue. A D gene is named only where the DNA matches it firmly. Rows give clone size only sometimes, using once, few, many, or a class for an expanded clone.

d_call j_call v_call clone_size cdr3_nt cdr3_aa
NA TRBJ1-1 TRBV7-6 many TGTGCCAGCAGCCCCCCCAGGGATGTACGGAACACTGAAGCTTTCTTT CASSPPRDVRNTEAFF
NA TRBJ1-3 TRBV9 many TGTGCCAGCAGCGTAGACAGGACCTACTCTGGAAACACCATATATTTT CASSVDRTYSGNTIYF
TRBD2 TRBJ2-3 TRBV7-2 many TGTGCCAGCAGCTTAAGGGGCGGGGGGAGCACAGATACGCAGTATTTT CASSLRGGGSTDTQYF
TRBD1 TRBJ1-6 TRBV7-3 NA TGTGCCAGCAGCTTAGGGACAGAGAGTTCACCCCTCCACTTT CASSLGTESSPLHF
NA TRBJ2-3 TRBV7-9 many TGTGCCGCTGAGGGGGGACTGAGCACAGATACGCAGTATTTT CAAEGGLSTDTQYF
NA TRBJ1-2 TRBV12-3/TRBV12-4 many TGTGCCAGCAGTCCGACGATCTCCCCCTATGGCTACACCTTC CASSPTISPYGYTF
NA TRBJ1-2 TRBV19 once TGTGCCAGTAGTATCTGGTTCGGCGACGCAAACTCGGTCTACACCTTC CASSIWFGDANSVYTF
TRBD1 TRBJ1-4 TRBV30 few TGTGCCTGGAGCGGTTTGGGACAGGAGAATGAAAAACTGTTTTTT CAWSGLGQENEKLFF
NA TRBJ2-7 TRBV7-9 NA TGTGCCAGCAGCCCCGTTTGGGGCGGCGGGTCAACCTACGAGCAGTACTTC CASSPVWGGGSTYEQYF
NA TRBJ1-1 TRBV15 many TGTGCCACCGTACAGGACATGAACACTGAAGCTTTCTTT CATVQDMNTEAFF
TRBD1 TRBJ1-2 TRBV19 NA TGTGCCTGCGAAAAAGCCGGGACAGGGGGCGTTTACTATGGCTACACCTTC CACEKAGTGGVYYGYTF
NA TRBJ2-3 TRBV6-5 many TGTGCCAGCAGTTACGTGGTCCCAGATACGCAGTATTTT CASSYVVPDTQYF
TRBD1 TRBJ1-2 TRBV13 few TGTGCCAGCAGCTCCGGGACAGGGACCCGATCTAACTATGGCTACACCTTC CASSSGTGTRSNYGYTF
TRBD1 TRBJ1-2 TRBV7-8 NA TGTGCCAGCAGTGACTCGACAGGGGGCTACACCTTC CASSDSTGGYTF
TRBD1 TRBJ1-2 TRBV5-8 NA TGTGCCAGCAGCCCAGGGGGAAACCAGGGGCCTAACTATGGCTACACCTTC CASSPGGNQGPNYGYTF
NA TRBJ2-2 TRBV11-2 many TGTGCCAGCAGCTTATCGGCAGCTCACACCGGGGAGCTGTTTTTT CASSLSAAHTGELFF
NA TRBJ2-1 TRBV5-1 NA TGCGCCAGCACTAACCTCAGGTACAATGAGCAGTTCTTC CASTNLRYNEQFF
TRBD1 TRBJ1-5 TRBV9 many TGTGCCAGCAGCGCCGGGACAGGTAGCAATCAGCCCCAGCATTTT CASSAGTGSNQPQHF
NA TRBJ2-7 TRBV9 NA TGTGCCAGCGCCAACGAGCAGTACTTC CASANEQYF
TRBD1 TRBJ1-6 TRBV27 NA TGTGCCAGCAGTTTATCTGCAGGGGGGGTGTCACCCCTCCACTTT CASSLSAGGVSPLHF
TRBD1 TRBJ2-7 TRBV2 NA TGTGCCAGCAGAACACGGACAGGGAGCCACGAGCAGTACTTC CASRTRTGSHEQYF
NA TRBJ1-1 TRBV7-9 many TGTGCCAGCAGCCCCGGGACAAGGGAGAACACTGAAGCTTTCTTT CASSPGTRENTEAFF
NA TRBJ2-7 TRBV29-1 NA TGCAGCGTCGAAGACACTAGAAGCGAGCAGTACTTC CSVEDTRSEQYF
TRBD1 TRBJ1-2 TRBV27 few TGTGCCAGCAGTGGCCCCCCGGGACAGGGCTACTATGGCTACACCTTC CASSGPPGQGYYGYTF
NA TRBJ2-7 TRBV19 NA TGTGCCGGTAGTATCGGAAGACAGGAGCTAGACGAGCAGTACTTC CAGSIGRQELDEQYF
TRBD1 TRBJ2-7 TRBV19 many TGTGCCACCTCGACAGGGGTCTCCTACGAGCAGTACTTC CATSTGVSYEQYF
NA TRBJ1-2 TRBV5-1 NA TGCGCCAGCAGCCTGAACCAACCTAACTATGGCTACACCTTC CASSLNQPNYGYTF
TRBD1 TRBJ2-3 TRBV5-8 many TGTGCCAGCAGCTTGACCCGGGACAGGATCACAGATACGCAGTATTTT CASSLTRDRITDTQYF
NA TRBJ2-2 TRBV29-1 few TGCAGCGTGAGCCCAGGGCGGAAGAACACCGGGGAGCTGTTTTTT CSVSPGRKNTGELFF
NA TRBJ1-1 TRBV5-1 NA TGTGCCAGCGAGGCGATGACGTCTGGAACTGAAGCTTTCTTT CASEAMTSGTEAFF
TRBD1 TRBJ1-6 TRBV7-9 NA TGTGCCAGCAGCTTGGTGACAGGGACATCACCCCTCCACTTT CASSLVTGTSPLHF